Described below is a single T cell receptor beta chain sequence and its context. The sample belongs to a study of OX40 agonist ivuxolimab in advanced cancers. Germline values: CDR1 SGHRS, CDR2 YFSETQ. V gave up 5 bases and J gave up 8 bases, with 17 bases separating them. CDR3 length: 14 residues. The method was immunoSEQ multiplex PCR; TCRdb's version includes in-frame clones alone and lacks a portion of them. Here the sample spans 45,000 to 60,000 clones, 91% being singletons. The sequenced sample was CD4+ or CD8+ T cells sorted from blood, obtained in a trial of the OX40 agonist ivuxolimab. This receptor was taken from an adult with an advanced solid tumor such as melanoma, head and neck, liver or kidney cancer. The chain recombines TRBV5-1 with TRBJ2-1; D tentatively fits TRBD1 or TRBD2 (6 bases each). Here the CDR3 DNA reads TGCGCCAGCAGGGTCGGGGGCCCTGGCGATGAGCAGTTCTTC. Protein: CASRVGGPGDEQFF.